The T cell receptor (beta chain) under discussion was sequenced for a study of monozygotic twins with inflammatory bowel disease (dated by TCRdb to the late 2010s). For context, the study as a whole: The full study comprised some 30 monozygotic twin pairs: nine German pairs (four IBD-concordant, five IBD-discordant) and 19 IBD-discordant Danish pairs. The search for disease-associated traits relied mainly on comparing, within discordant pairs, IBD patients with their genetically identical healthy co-twins. Each individual had, on average, about 151 000 unique TCRalpha sequences and 181 000 unique TCRbeta sequences available for analysis. Here is what the overall study found, with its caveats: Repertoire similarity did not differ between concordant and discordant twins, possibly due to limited statistical power. A decrease in TCRbeta repertoire diversity, as measured by inverse Simpson index, was observed in IBD patients compared with their healthy co-twins. Compared with healthy twins, IBD patients had fewer clonotypes in common with other individuals, a difference most pronounced in patients showing signs of disease activity. The analysis was unable to tell apart different T cell subtypes. The results gave no support for a single strong signal or clonotype linked to IBD. Differing immunosuppressive treatments among patients may have added background noise and inter-individual variability to the repertoires.

From each donor, a roughly 2.6 ml peripheral blood sample was collected into PAXgene tubes and stored at -80 degrees C. Without any T cell sorting, total RNA was extracted from whole blood using the PAXgene blood miRNA kit on an automated QIAcube. Peripheral blood from monozygotic twin pairs who were concordant or discordant for inflammatory bowel disease underwent deep TCRalpha and TCRbeta repertoire profiling using unique molecular barcoding. Smoking habits were recorded for all twin pairs, and individuals were classified as current, former or never smokers. For CDR1 and CDR2, the germline V gene (reference sequence) lists MNHEY and SMNVEV. From the cysteine up to the phenylalanine, the CDR3 has a length of 15 residues. A DNA sequence was not provided. The library was produced with 5' RACE. Preparation of each TCR library used about 4,000 ng of total RNA. For each sample, cDNA synthesis with SMARTScribe reverse transcriptase was split into eight separate reactions. During cDNA synthesis, template switching was used to introduce unique molecular identifiers that contained a 6-nucleotide sample barcode. TCRalpha and TCRbeta cDNA was amplified in two nested PCRs of about 17 and 10 cycles, and bead purification was carried out after each PCR. Before amplification, the cDNA was treated with uracil DNA-glycosylase and purified using the QIAquick PCR purification kit. The second PCR was the step at which Illumina TruSeq-compatible adapters and sample-specific barcodes were added. Library quality and concentration were assessed using TapeStation and Qubit, and about 5 ng of each library was pooled. The pooled libraries were sequenced with 2 x 100 bp reads and custom sequencing primers on an Illumina HiSeq2500 single-index Rapid Run. Regarding the original processing steps: PCR and sequencing errors were corrected by UMI-based consensus assembly using MiGEC version 1.2.6. MiXCR version 2.1.1 handled V(D)J alignment, clonotype assembly and CDR3 extraction. Normalisation of gene usage, clonotype sharing and MAIT/NKT TCR abundance was achieved by analysing the top 1000, 10 000 and 20 000 clonotypes per sample. Diversity was computed as the inverse Simpson index with the vegan R package after downsampling to 27 000 UMIs. Statistical testing used paired Mann-Whitney U tests on the discordant twin pairs and applied Benjamini-Hochberg correction for multiple testing. Each CDR3 protein sequence appears as one entry after TCRdb reprocessed the reads, and no DNA is included. It is TCRdb's table, rather than the study itself, that gives the V and J calls and clone size. This sample's table carries more than 120,000 distinct CDR3 sequences. About 2.6% of the sample goes to the ten largest clones.

A word on this clonotype: Its antigen specificity is not known.

This sequence originates from a human donor with ulcerative colitis or Crohn's disease, or a healthy co-twin of an affected twin (not recorded which). Rearrangement joined TRBV27 to TRBJ2-1; the TCRdb call, TRBD2, lacks DNA for checking. The sample was blood. The CDR3 has the sequence CASSLRDSGSNEQFF.